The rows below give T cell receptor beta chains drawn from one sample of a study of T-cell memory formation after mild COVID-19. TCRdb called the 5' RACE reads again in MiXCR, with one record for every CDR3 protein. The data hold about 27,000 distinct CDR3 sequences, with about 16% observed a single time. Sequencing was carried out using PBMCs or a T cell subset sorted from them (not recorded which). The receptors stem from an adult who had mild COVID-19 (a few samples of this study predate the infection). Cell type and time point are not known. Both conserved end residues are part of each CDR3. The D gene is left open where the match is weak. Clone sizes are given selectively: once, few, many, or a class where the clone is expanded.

CDR3aa: CASSSGQFTGELFF
CDR3nt: TGTGCCAGCAGTTCTGGACAGTTCACCGGGGAGCTGTTTTTT
v_gene: TRBV6-5
j_gene: TRBJ2-2
abundance: NA
d_gene: NA

CDR3aa: CASRGGDRNYGYTF
CDR3nt: TGTGCCAGCAGAGGAGGGGACAGGAACTATGGCTACACCTTC
v_gene: TRBV12-3/TRBV12-4
j_gene: TRBJ1-2
abundance: few
d_gene: TRBD1

CDR3aa: CAISEGKHEQYF
CDR3nt: TGTGCCATCAGTGAAGGCAAACACGAGCAGTACTTC
v_gene: TRBV10-3
j_gene: TRBJ2-7
abundance: many
d_gene: NA

CDR3aa: CASSGRGDTEAFF
CDR3nt: TGTGCCAGCTCAGGCAGGGGAGACACTGAAGCTTTCTTT
v_gene: TRBV2
j_gene: TRBJ1-1
abundance: NA
d_gene: NA

CDR3aa: CASSIRRDGYTF
CDR3nt: TGTGCCAGTAGTATACGTCGGGATGGCTACACCTTC
v_gene: TRBV19
j_gene: TRBJ1-2
abundance: NA
d_gene: NA

CDR3aa: CASSFSASGRPGGRNEQFF
CDR3nt: TGTGCCAGCAGTTTTTCGGCGAGCGGGAGGCCCGGAGGGAGAAATGAGCAGTTCTTC
v_gene: TRBV28
j_gene: TRBJ2-1
abundance: few
d_gene: TRBD2

CDR3aa: CAWSVGSGRTIGALGLRTQYF
CDR3nt: TGTGCCTGGAGTGTAGGCAGCGGGAGGACCATAGGGGCTTTGGGTTTGAGGACGCAGTATTTT
v_gene: TRBV30
j_gene: TRBJ2-3
abundance: many
d_gene: TRBD2

CDR3aa: CAGYGSLTDTQYF
CDR3nt: TGCGCTGGGTACGGGAGTTTGACAGATACGCAGTATTTT
v_gene: TRBV30
j_gene: TRBJ2-3
abundance: many
d_gene: NA

CDR3aa: CASSSTGRYEQYF
CDR3nt: TGTGCCAGCAGCTCCACCGGACGGTACGAGCAGTACTTC
v_gene: TRBV13
j_gene: TRBJ2-7
abundance: NA
d_gene: NA

CDR3aa: CASSQGQGNGYTF
CDR3nt: TGTGCCAGCAGCCAGGGACAGGGAAATGGCTACACCTTC
v_gene: TRBV5-6
j_gene: TRBJ1-2
abundance: NA
d_gene: TRBD1

CDR3aa: CATSAQGGTGELFF
CDR3nt: TGTGCCACCAGTGCCCAGGGAGGGACCGGGGAGCTGTTTTTT
v_gene: TRBV24-1
j_gene: TRBJ2-2
abundance: NA
d_gene: TRBD2

CDR3aa: CASSQSTNQPQHF
CDR3nt: TGTGCCAGCAGCCAAAGTACCAATCAGCCCCAGCATTTT
v_gene: TRBV3-1
j_gene: TRBJ1-5
abundance: many
d_gene: NA

CDR3aa: CASRDQPQHF
CDR3nt: TGCGCCAGCAGGGATCAGCCCCAGCATTTT
v_gene: TRBV5-1
j_gene: TRBJ1-5
abundance: few
d_gene: NA

CDR3aa: CSVVTSAAYEQYF
CDR3nt: TGCAGCGTGGTGACTAGCGCGGCCTACGAGCAGTACTTC
v_gene: TRBV29-1
j_gene: TRBJ2-7
abundance: many
d_gene: TRBD2

CDR3aa: CASSFGVGTDEQFF
CDR3nt: TGTGCCAGCAGTTTCGGGGTAGGGACGGATGAGCAGTTCTTC
v_gene: TRBV12-3/TRBV12-4
j_gene: TRBJ2-1
abundance: NA
d_gene: NA

CDR3aa: CASSLEARPVDEQFF
CDR3nt: TGCGCCAGCAGCTTGGAAGCACGCCCGGTCGATGAGCAGTTCTTC
v_gene: TRBV5-1
j_gene: TRBJ2-1
abundance: many
d_gene: NA

CDR3aa: CASSFGGYNEKLFF
CDR3nt: TGTGCCAGCAGCTTCGGGGGGTACAATGAAAAACTGTTTTTT
v_gene: TRBV7-2
j_gene: TRBJ1-4
abundance: many
d_gene: NA

CDR3aa: CAIQRGGPETQYF
CDR3nt: TGTGCTATACAGCGGGGGGGCCCGGAGACCCAGTACTTC
v_gene: TRBV7-7
j_gene: TRBJ2-5
abundance: NA
d_gene: TRBD2

CDR3aa: CASSQGLAGNSYEQYF
CDR3nt: TGCGCCAGCAGCCAAGGACTAGCGGGTAACTCCTACGAGCAGTACTTC
v_gene: TRBV4-1
j_gene: TRBJ2-7
abundance: many
d_gene: TRBD2

CDR3aa: CASSLSHTAPNTGELFF
CDR3nt: TGTGCCAGCAGTTTATCCCACACGGCTCCTAACACCGGGGAGCTGTTTTTT
v_gene: TRBV12-3/TRBV12-4
j_gene: TRBJ2-2
abundance: many
d_gene: NA

CDR3aa: CASSLRDLSYNEQFF
CDR3nt: TGTGCCAGCAGCCTCCGGGACCTGTCCTACAATGAGCAGTTCTTC
v_gene: TRBV3-1
j_gene: TRBJ2-1
abundance: many
d_gene: NA

CDR3aa: CASSSGLARETQYF
CDR3nt: TGTGCCAGCAGTTCCGGACTAGCGCGAGAGACCCAGTACTTC
v_gene: TRBV12-3/TRBV12-4
j_gene: TRBJ2-5
abundance: many
d_gene: TRBD2

CDR3aa: CASSLLSGDPYNEQFF
CDR3nt: TGTGCCAGTAGCCTCCTCTCAGGGGATCCTTACAATGAGCAGTTCTTC
v_gene: TRBV19
j_gene: TRBJ2-1
abundance: many
d_gene: NA

CDR3aa: CASSSNRGLGAKNIQYF
CDR3nt: TGTGCCAGCAGCTCTAACCGGGGACTCGGAGCCAAAAACATTCAGTACTTC
v_gene: TRBV7-9
j_gene: TRBJ2-4
abundance: many
d_gene: NA

CDR3aa: CASSQHPNTDTQYF
CDR3nt: TGTGCCAGCAGCCAACATCCAAACACAGATACGCAGTATTTT
v_gene: TRBV7-2
j_gene: TRBJ2-3
abundance: NA
d_gene: NA

CDR3aa: CASSLTPRGQGANTGELFF
CDR3nt: TGTGCCAGCAGCTTAACCCCCCGCGGACAGGGGGCGAACACCGGGGAGCTGTTTTTT
v_gene: TRBV7-9
j_gene: TRBJ2-2
abundance: many
d_gene: TRBD1

CDR3aa: CASSPKHGTNTEAFF
CDR3nt: TGTGCCAGCTCACCAAAACACGGCACAAACACTGAAGCTTTCTTT
v_gene: TRBV18
j_gene: TRBJ1-1
abundance: NA
d_gene: NA

CDR3aa: CASSPRLAKTYEQYF
CDR3nt: TGTGCCAGCAGCCCCCGACTAGCCAAAACCTACGAGCAGTACTTC
v_gene: TRBV7-9
j_gene: TRBJ2-7
abundance: many
d_gene: TRBD2

CDR3aa: CASSPPSTGMTEAFF
CDR3nt: TGTGCCAGCAGTCCCCCTTCGACAGGGATGACTGAAGCTTTCTTT
v_gene: TRBV12-3/TRBV12-4
j_gene: TRBJ1-1
abundance: NA
d_gene: TRBD1

CDR3aa: CATSDGNYGYTF
CDR3nt: TGTGCCACCAGTGATGGCAACTATGGCTACACCTTC
v_gene: TRBV24-1
j_gene: TRBJ1-2
abundance: NA
d_gene: NA

CDR3aa: CASSDGGATYGYTF
CDR3nt: TGTGCCAGCAGTGATGGGGGCGCAACATACGGCTACACCTTC
v_gene: TRBV2
j_gene: TRBJ1-2
abundance: many
d_gene: NA

CDR3aa: CASSYGPYNEQFF
CDR3nt: TGTGCCAGCAGTTACGGACCCTACAATGAGCAGTTCTTC
v_gene: TRBV6-6
j_gene: TRBJ2-1
abundance: many
d_gene: NA

CDR3aa: CASSITGPREDTQYF
CDR3nt: TGTGCCAGCAGTATTACAGGGCCCCGGGAAGATACGCAGTATTTT
v_gene: TRBV12-3/TRBV12-4
j_gene: TRBJ2-3
abundance: many
d_gene: NA

CDR3aa: CASSSRQGAQGEQYF
CDR3nt: TGCGCCAGCAGCTCTAGACAGGGGGCCCAAGGCGAGCAGTACTTC
v_gene: TRBV5-1
j_gene: TRBJ2-7
abundance: many
d_gene: TRBD1

CDR3aa: CASSYQGGTEAFF
CDR3nt: TGTGCCAGCTCGTATCAGGGGGGAACTGAAGCTTTCTTT
v_gene: TRBV7-3
j_gene: TRBJ1-1
abundance: many
d_gene: TRBD1

CDR3aa: CASSLGTRDGYTF
CDR3nt: TGTGCCAGCAGTTTAGGGACTCGGGATGGCTACACCTTC
v_gene: TRBV12-3/TRBV12-4
j_gene: TRBJ1-2
abundance: many
d_gene: NA

CDR3aa: CASKWGTAYGYTF
CDR3nt: TGTGCCAGCAAATGGGGGACAGCCTATGGCTACACCTTC
v_gene: TRBV6-5
j_gene: TRBJ1-2
abundance: many
d_gene: TRBD1

CDR3aa: CASSIKLAGAEQFF
CDR3nt: TGTGCCAGTAGTATTAAACTAGCAGGGGCTGAGCAGTTCTTC
v_gene: TRBV19
j_gene: TRBJ2-1
abundance: few
d_gene: NA

CDR3aa: CASKSLGGLGYTF
CDR3nt: TGTGCCAGTAAAAGCCTAGGGGGCCTCGGCTACACCTTC
v_gene: TRBV19
j_gene: TRBJ1-2
abundance: many
d_gene: TRBD1

CDR3aa: CASSAGGVLNEKLFF
CDR3nt: TGTGCCAGCAGTGCGGGCGGGGTGCTTAATGAAAAACTGTTTTTT
v_gene: TRBV2
j_gene: TRBJ1-4
abundance: many
d_gene: NA

CDR3aa: CSVTRESHEQYF
CDR3nt: TGCAGCGTAACCCGTGAGTCCCACGAGCAGTACTTC
v_gene: TRBV29-1
j_gene: TRBJ2-7
abundance: NA
d_gene: NA

CDR3aa: CASSFADTQYF
CDR3nt: TGTGCCAGCAGTTTCGCAGATACGCAGTATTTT
v_gene: TRBV12-3/TRBV12-4
j_gene: TRBJ2-3
abundance: many
d_gene: NA

CDR3aa: CASSKGAGGYTF
CDR3nt: TGTGCCAGCTCGAAGGGGGCGGGTGGCTACACCTTC
v_gene: TRBV12-3/TRBV12-4
j_gene: TRBJ1-2
abundance: many
d_gene: TRBD1

CDR3aa: CSAQLGNSPLHF
CDR3nt: TGCAGCGCCCAGCTTGGAAATTCACCCCTCCACTTT
v_gene: TRBV29-1
j_gene: TRBJ1-6
abundance: many
d_gene: NA

CDR3aa: CATSDTRPGPNEQFF
CDR3nt: TGTGCCACCAGTGATACACGACCAGGGCCCAATGAGCAGTTCTTC
v_gene: TRBV24-1
j_gene: TRBJ2-1
abundance: medium-sized
d_gene: NA

CDR3aa: CASSPRGSYEQYF
CDR3nt: TGCGCCAGCAGTCCCAGGGGCTCCTACGAGCAGTACTTC
v_gene: TRBV5-1
j_gene: TRBJ2-7
abundance: many
d_gene: NA

CDR3aa: CASSPRTTSTDTQYF
CDR3nt: TGCGCCAGCAGCCCACGGACAACTAGCACAGATACGCAGTATTTT
v_gene: TRBV5-1
j_gene: TRBJ2-3
abundance: many
d_gene: NA

CDR3aa: CASSFDRGSGELFF
CDR3nt: TGCGCCAGCAGCTTCGACAGGGGGTCCGGGGAGCTGTTTTTT
v_gene: TRBV5-1
j_gene: TRBJ2-2
abundance: many
d_gene: TRBD1

CDR3aa: CASSSGTGSYEQFF
CDR3nt: TGTGCCAGCAGCTCCGGGACAGGGTCTTATGAGCAGTTCTTC
v_gene: TRBV11-2
j_gene: TRBJ2-1
abundance: medium-sized
d_gene: TRBD1

CDR3aa: CAWNAGAVNYGYTF
CDR3nt: TGTGCCTGGAATGCAGGGGCCGTTAACTATGGCTACACCTTC
v_gene: TRBV30
j_gene: TRBJ1-2
abundance: many
d_gene: NA

CDR3aa: CASSLRGTAQETQYF
CDR3nt: TGTGCCAGCAGCTTGCGCGGGACCGCCCAAGAGACCCAGTACTTC
v_gene: TRBV11-1
j_gene: TRBJ2-5
abundance: NA
d_gene: NA

CDR3aa: CASSSGGGRQETQYF
CDR3nt: TGTGCCAGCAGCTCCGGGGGGGGCCGCCAAGAGACCCAGTACTTC
v_gene: TRBV7-9
j_gene: TRBJ2-5
abundance: medium-sized
d_gene: TRBD2

CDR3aa: CASSAALRSSYNEQFF
CDR3nt: TGTGCCAGCAGCGCAGCACTCAGGAGCTCCTACAATGAGCAGTTCTTC
v_gene: TRBV21-1
j_gene: TRBJ2-1
abundance: few
d_gene: NA